This T cell receptor beta chain was captured by sequencing in a study of T cell responses to AZD1222 COVID-19 vaccine. The overall study: Whether given at about 4 or about 12 weeks, second doses were pooled. Points from the study as a whole: Most donors were white British, females outnumbered males, and clonal diversity was possibly underestimated. The study found Spike-specific TCR breadth and depth rose after two AZD1222 doses.

The CDR3 length is 16 residues. Germline V gene lookup returns CDR1 GTSNPN and CDR2 SVGIG (reference sequence). Trimming removed 3 bases from V and 0 bases from J, with 15 bases in between. The assay was immunoSEQ multiplex PCR, and TCRdb's table has in-frame clones only and misses some. The repertoire holds about 100,000 clones, about 86% seen once, with 3% to 3.5% in the top ten. This clone was seen only a few times. Its target is unknown. This chain joins TRBV30 and TRBJ2-1; tentative D call: TRBD2 (6 bases). The sample was peripheral blood, taken on day 0 of AZD1222 vaccination. This receptor was taken from an adult in good health. As DNA, the CDR3 is TGTGCCTGGAGCCTCGGAGGGCCTAGCTCCTACAATGAGCAGTTCTTC. Translation gives CAWSLGGPSSYNEQFF.